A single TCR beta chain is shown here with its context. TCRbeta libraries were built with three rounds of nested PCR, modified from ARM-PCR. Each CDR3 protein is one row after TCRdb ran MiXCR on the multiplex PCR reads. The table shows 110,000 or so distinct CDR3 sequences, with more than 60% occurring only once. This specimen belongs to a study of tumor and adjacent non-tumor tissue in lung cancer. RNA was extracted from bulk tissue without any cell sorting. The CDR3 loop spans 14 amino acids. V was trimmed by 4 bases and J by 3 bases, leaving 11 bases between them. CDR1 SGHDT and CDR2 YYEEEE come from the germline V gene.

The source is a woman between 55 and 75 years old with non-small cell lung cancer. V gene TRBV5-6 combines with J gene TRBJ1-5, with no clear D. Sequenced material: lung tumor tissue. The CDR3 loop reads CASSMGRYNQPQHF. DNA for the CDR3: TGTGCCAGCAGCATGGGTCGGTACAATCAGCCCCAGCATTTT.